Sequencing of this T cell receptor beta chain was carried out in a study of shared clonotypes between healthy human individuals. This CDR3 region has 13 residues. Germline V gene lookup returns CDR1 MGHRA and CDR2 YSYEKL. The V end was cut by 5 bases, the J end by 4 bases, with 10 bases between. Terminally differentiated effector memory CD45RA+ cells were excluded by CCR7 positive selection of CD45RO-negative cells. TCRdb keeps only in-frame clones here, not all; method: immunoSEQ multiplex PCR. The sample carries 1.5 million to 2.5 million clones, about 95% recorded once. This TCR came from a man between 18 and 35 years old in good health. The chain combines TRBV4-1 with TRBJ2-3, with no clear D. The sample was naive CD8+ T cells sorted from blood. For the CDR3, the DNA is TGCGCCAGCAGCTACCAACTGCCAGATACGCAGTATTTT. Amino acids: CASSYQLPDTQYF.